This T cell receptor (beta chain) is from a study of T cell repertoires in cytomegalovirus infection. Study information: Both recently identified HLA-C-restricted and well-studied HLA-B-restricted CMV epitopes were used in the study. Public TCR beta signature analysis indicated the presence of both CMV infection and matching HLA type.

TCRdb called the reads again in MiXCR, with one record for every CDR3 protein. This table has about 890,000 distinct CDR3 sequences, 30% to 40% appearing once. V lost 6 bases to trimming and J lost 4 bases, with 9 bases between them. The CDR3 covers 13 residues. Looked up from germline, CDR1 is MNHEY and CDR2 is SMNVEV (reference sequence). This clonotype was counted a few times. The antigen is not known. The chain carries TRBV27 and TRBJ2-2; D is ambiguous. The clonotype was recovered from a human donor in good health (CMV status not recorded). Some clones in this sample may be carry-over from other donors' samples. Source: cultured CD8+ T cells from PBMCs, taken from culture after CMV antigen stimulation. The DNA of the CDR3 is TGTGCCAGCAGACCCACTTCCACCGGGGAGCTGTTTTTT. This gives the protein CASRPTSTGELFF.